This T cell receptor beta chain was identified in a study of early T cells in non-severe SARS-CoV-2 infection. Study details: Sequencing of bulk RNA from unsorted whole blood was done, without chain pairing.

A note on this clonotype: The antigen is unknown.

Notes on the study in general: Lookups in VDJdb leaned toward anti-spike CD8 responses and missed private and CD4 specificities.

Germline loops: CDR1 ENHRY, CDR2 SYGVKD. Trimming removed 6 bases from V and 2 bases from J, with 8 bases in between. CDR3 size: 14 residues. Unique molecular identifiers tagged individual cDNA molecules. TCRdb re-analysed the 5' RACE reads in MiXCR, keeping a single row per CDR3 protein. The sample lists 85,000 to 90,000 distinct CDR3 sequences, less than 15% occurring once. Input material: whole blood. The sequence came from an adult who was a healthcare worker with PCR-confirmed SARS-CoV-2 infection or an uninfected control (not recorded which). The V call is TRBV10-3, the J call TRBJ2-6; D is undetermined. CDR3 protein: CAIRGQTGANVLTF. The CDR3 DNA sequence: TGTGCCATCAGAGGGCAGACTGGGGCCAACGTCCTGACTTTC.